This is a list of T cell receptor beta chains from one sample in a study of blood T cells in healthy people across ages. TCRdb ran MiXCR on the 5' RACE reads and lists one entry per CDR3 protein. This sample carries roughly 800,000 distinct CDR3 sequences, approximately 25% of them seen once, and the ten largest clones take just under 9.5%. These data were also reused for a study on T cells of mothers and their children.

Sequenced input: blood. The receptor set was obtained from a boy between 5 and 17 years old in good health. CDR3s include the opening cysteine and the closing phenylalanine or tryptophan. D genes are given only for firm matches. Clone size, where shown, is once, few, many, or a class for clones that have expanded.

d_gene: .
abundance: few
j_gene: TRBJ2-2
v_gene: TRBV7-2
CDR3nt: TGTGCCAGCAGCTCACGACCCGGGTCCGCCGGGGAGCTGTTTTTT
CDR3aa: CASSSRPGSAGELFF

d_gene: TRBD1
abundance: few
j_gene: TRBJ1-2
v_gene: TRBV20-1
CDR3nt: TGCAGTGCTACCAAGGGACAGGAGTATGGCTACACCTTC
CDR3aa: CSATKGQEYGYTF

d_gene: TRBD1
abundance: few
j_gene: TRBJ2-4
v_gene: TRBV2
CDR3nt: TGTGCCAGCAGTGAAGCCCCCCCGGGACAGGGTGGAAACATTCAGTACTTC
CDR3aa: CASSEAPPGQGGNIQYF

d_gene: TRBD2
abundance: .
j_gene: TRBJ2-1
v_gene: TRBV12-3/TRBV12-4
CDR3nt: TGTGCCAGCAGTACCGGGACTAGGATATCCTACAATGAGCAGTTCTTC
CDR3aa: CASSTGTRISYNEQFF

d_gene: TRBD1
abundance: few
j_gene: TRBJ1-1
v_gene: TRBV20-1
CDR3nt: TGCAGTGCTAGGGAGGGGGCCAAAAACACTGAAGCTTTCTTT
CDR3aa: CSAREGAKNTEAFF

d_gene: .
abundance: few
j_gene: TRBJ2-6
v_gene: TRBV18
CDR3nt: TGTGCCAGCTCACCTATAATCTCTGGGGCCAACGTCCTGACTTTC
CDR3aa: CASSPIISGANVLTF

d_gene: .
abundance: .
j_gene: TRBJ1-4
v_gene: TRBV28
CDR3nt: TGTGCCAGCAGTTTGTTGGGGGCAACTAATGAAAAACTGTTTTTT
CDR3aa: CASSLLGATNEKLFF

d_gene: TRBD2
abundance: few
j_gene: TRBJ2-7
v_gene: TRBV28
CDR3nt: TGTGCCAGCAGTGCCCTAGCGGGCGCCTCCTACGAGCAGTACTTC
CDR3aa: CASSALAGASYEQYF

d_gene: .
abundance: few
j_gene: TRBJ1-3
v_gene: TRBV4-2
CDR3nt: TGTGCCAGCAGCCAATATACAGCCAGCTCTGGAAACACCATATATTTT
CDR3aa: CASSQYTASSGNTIYF

d_gene: .
abundance: .
j_gene: TRBJ1-1
v_gene: TRBV28
CDR3nt: TGTGCCAGCAGTTTACTGAGGGCTGAAGCTTTCTTT
CDR3aa: CASSLLRAEAFF

d_gene: .
abundance: few
j_gene: TRBJ2-7
v_gene: TRBV3-1
CDR3nt: TGTGCCAGCAGCCAAGATCAGGTAGGGACGGAGCAGTACTTC
CDR3aa: CASSQDQVGTEQYF

d_gene: TRBD2
abundance: few
j_gene: TRBJ2-5
v_gene: TRBV2
CDR3nt: TGTGCCAGCAGCCCCCGCTCGGGACTAGCGGGGGAGACCCAGTACTTC
CDR3aa: CASSPRSGLAGETQYF

d_gene: .
abundance: .
j_gene: TRBJ2-7
v_gene: TRBV28
CDR3nt: TGTGCCAGCAGTCCCATAACTTACGAGCAGTACTTC
CDR3aa: CASSPITYEQYF

d_gene: TRBD2
abundance: .
j_gene: TRBJ2-1
v_gene: TRBV29-1
CDR3nt: TGCAGCGTCTACCTTCCGGGACTAGCGCCCTACAATGAGCAGTTCTTC
CDR3aa: CSVYLPGLAPYNEQFF

d_gene: .
abundance: .
j_gene: TRBJ1-1
v_gene: TRBV29-1
CDR3nt: TGCAGCGTTGCCGCGGAAATGAACACTGAAGCTTCCTTT
CDR3aa: CSVAAEMNTEASF

d_gene: .
abundance: .
j_gene: TRBJ2-1
v_gene: TRBV29-1
CDR3nt: TGCAGCGTTGCCGAATTCATCTACAATGAGCAGTTCTTC
CDR3aa: CSVAEFIYNEQFF

d_gene: TRBD1
abundance: few
j_gene: TRBJ1-6
v_gene: TRBV2
CDR3nt: TGTGCCAGCCTCCGGGACAGGGGTTCACCCCTCCACTTT
CDR3aa: CASLRDRGSPLHF

d_gene: .
abundance: few
j_gene: TRBJ1-4
v_gene: TRBV2
CDR3nt: TGTGCCAGCAGTGACTCGGAGTCAGAAAAACTGTTTTTT
CDR3aa: CASSDSESEKLFF

d_gene: TRBD2
abundance: .
j_gene: TRBJ2-7
v_gene: TRBV29-1
CDR3nt: TGCAGCGTAATGAGGGGACTAGCGGGAGTAGGAGACGAGCAGTACTTC
CDR3aa: CSVMRGLAGVGDEQYF

d_gene: TRBD2
abundance: few
j_gene: TRBJ2-1
v_gene: TRBV2
CDR3nt: TGTGTCAGCAGACCCGGGACTAGCGGGCCCTACAATGAGCAGTTCTTC
CDR3aa: CVSRPGTSGPYNEQFF

d_gene: .
abundance: .
j_gene: TRBJ2-7
v_gene: TRBV3-1
CDR3nt: TGTGCCAGCGGCCGGGACTTTTCCTACGAGCAGTACTTC
CDR3aa: CASGRDFSYEQYF

d_gene: .
abundance: .
j_gene: TRBJ2-7
v_gene: TRBV18
CDR3nt: TGTGCCTCCTCGGCCGGGAGAGGGGCCTACGAGCAGTACTTC
CDR3aa: CASSAGRGAYEQYF

d_gene: .
abundance: .
j_gene: TRBJ1-2
v_gene: TRBV20-1
CDR3nt: TGCAGTGCTAGAGATTCCGCGGGGCCTCGGGATGGCTACACCTTC
CDR3aa: CSARDSAGPRDGYTF

d_gene: .
abundance: few
j_gene: TRBJ1-1
v_gene: TRBV7-8
CDR3nt: TGTGCCAGCAGCTTATCACGTATTACAGATAGGAACACTGAAGCTTTCTTT
CDR3aa: CASSLSRITDRNTEAFF

d_gene: TRBD1
abundance: few
j_gene: TRBJ1-1
v_gene: TRBV10-3
CDR3nt: TGTGCCATCAGTGAACTAGATTCCGTGACAGGGGGCTTAGGGGCTTTCTTT
CDR3aa: CAISELDSVTGGLGAFF

d_gene: TRBD2
abundance: few
j_gene: TRBJ2-5
v_gene: TRBV12-3/TRBV12-4
CDR3nt: TGTGCCAGCAGTTTAGCGTGGGGGACTAGAGAGACCCAGTACTTC
CDR3aa: CASSLAWGTRETQYF

d_gene: TRBD1
abundance: few
j_gene: TRBJ1-4
v_gene: TRBV4-3
CDR3nt: TGCGCCAGCAGCCAAGCAGGGGGCTCCAATGAAAAACTGTTTTTT
CDR3aa: CASSQAGGSNEKLFF

d_gene: .
abundance: .
j_gene: TRBJ1-4
v_gene: TRBV29-1
CDR3nt: TGCAGCGTTAGGAGGGGGGCAGGTAATGAAAAACTGTTTTTT
CDR3aa: CSVRRGAGNEKLFF

d_gene: TRBD1
abundance: .
j_gene: TRBJ2-3
v_gene: TRBV7-8
CDR3nt: TGTGCCAGCAGCCGAAGTCCGGGACAGGGGACAAGCACAGATACGCAGTATTTT
CDR3aa: CASSRSPGQGTSTDTQYF

d_gene: .
abundance: .
j_gene: TRBJ2-5
v_gene: TRBV28
CDR3nt: TGTGCCAGCAGTTTCGTGGCAGGGGCAAAGCGAGAGACCCAGTACTTC
CDR3aa: CASSFVAGAKRETQYF

d_gene: .
abundance: .
j_gene: TRBJ2-5
v_gene: TRBV4-3
CDR3nt: TGCGCCAGCAGCCAAGGGCGGACTGTACAAGAGACCCAGTACTTC
CDR3aa: CASSQGRTVQETQYF

d_gene: .
abundance: few
j_gene: TRBJ2-3
v_gene: TRBV6-1
CDR3nt: TGTGCCAGCAGCCCCCCGGGGAAACGACGCACAGATACGCAGTATTTT
CDR3aa: CASSPPGKRRTDTQYF

d_gene: TRBD1
abundance: few
j_gene: TRBJ2-7
v_gene: TRBV6-5
CDR3nt: TGTGCCAGCAGTTACGGGACAGGGATGGACGAGCAGTACTTC
CDR3aa: CASSYGTGMDEQYF

d_gene: .
abundance: few
j_gene: TRBJ1-1
v_gene: TRBV7-2
CDR3nt: TGTGCCAGCAGCTTAGTCCCAGGTCTGAACACTGAAGCTTTCTTT
CDR3aa: CASSLVPGLNTEAFF

d_gene: .
abundance: .
j_gene: TRBJ2-1
v_gene: TRBV7-9
CDR3nt: TGTGCCAGCAGCTTAGGTGGCAGGGCAAACAATGAGCAGTTCTTC
CDR3aa: CASSLGGRANNEQFF

d_gene: TRBD2
abundance: .
j_gene: TRBJ2-3
v_gene: TRBV11-1
CDR3nt: TGTGCCAGCAGCCAGAAACAGGGGGCCGGACTAGCGGGAGGGCCTATGTCTACAGATACGCAGTATTTT
CDR3aa: CASSQKQGAGLAGGPMSTDTQYF

d_gene: TRBD1
abundance: few
j_gene: TRBJ1-2
v_gene: TRBV14
CDR3nt: TGTGCCAGCAGCCCCTCACAGGGACAGGGCTTGACGGTTGGCTACACCTTC
CDR3aa: CASSPSQGQGLTVGYTF

d_gene: TRBD1
abundance: .
j_gene: TRBJ2-5
v_gene: TRBV7-2
CDR3nt: TGTGCCAGCAGTACACACAGGGGGCAAGGGGAGACCCAGTACTTC
CDR3aa: CASSTHRGQGETQYF

d_gene: TRBD2
abundance: .
j_gene: TRBJ2-1
v_gene: TRBV4-3
CDR3nt: TGCGCCAGCAGCCAAGACTTGAGTAGCGGGGGTTCCTCCTACAATGAGCAGTTCTTC
CDR3aa: CASSQDLSSGGSSYNEQFF